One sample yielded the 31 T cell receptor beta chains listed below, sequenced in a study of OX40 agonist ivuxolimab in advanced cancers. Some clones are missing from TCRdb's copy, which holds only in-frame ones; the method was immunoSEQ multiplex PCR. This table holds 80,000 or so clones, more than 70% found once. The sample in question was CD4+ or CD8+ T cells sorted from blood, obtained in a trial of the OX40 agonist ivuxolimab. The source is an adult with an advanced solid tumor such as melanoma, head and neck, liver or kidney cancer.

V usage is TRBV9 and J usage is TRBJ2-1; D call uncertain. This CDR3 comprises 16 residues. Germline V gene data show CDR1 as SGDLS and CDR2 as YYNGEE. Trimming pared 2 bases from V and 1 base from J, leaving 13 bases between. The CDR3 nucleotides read TGTGCCAGCAGCGTCGTCCCGGACGGATCCTACAATGAGCAGTTCTTC. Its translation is CASSVVPDGSYNEQFF.

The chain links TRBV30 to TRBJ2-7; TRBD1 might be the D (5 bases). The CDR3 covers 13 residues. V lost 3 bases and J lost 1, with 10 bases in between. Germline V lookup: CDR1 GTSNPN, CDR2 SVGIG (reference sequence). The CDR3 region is CAWRQVPSYEQYF. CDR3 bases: TGTGCCTGGAGACAGGTCCCTTCCTACGAGCAGTACTTC.

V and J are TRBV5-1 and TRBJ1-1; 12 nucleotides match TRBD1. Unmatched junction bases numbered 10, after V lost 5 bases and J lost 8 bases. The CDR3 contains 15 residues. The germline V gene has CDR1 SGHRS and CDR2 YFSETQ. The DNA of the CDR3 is TGCGCCAGCAGGTCAGGCGGGGACAGGGGGCCAGAAGCTTTCTTT. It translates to CASRSGGDRGPEAFF.

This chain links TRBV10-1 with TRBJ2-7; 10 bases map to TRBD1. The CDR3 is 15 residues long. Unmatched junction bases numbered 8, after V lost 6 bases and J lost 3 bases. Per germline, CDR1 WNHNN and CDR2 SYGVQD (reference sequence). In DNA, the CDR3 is TGCGCCAGCAGCGGACAGGACAGGGGGTACTACGAGCAGTACTTC. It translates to CASSGQDRGYYEQYF.

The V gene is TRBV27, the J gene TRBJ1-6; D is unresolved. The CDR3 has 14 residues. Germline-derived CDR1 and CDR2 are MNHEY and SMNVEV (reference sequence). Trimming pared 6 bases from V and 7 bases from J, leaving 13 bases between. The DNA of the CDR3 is TGTGCCAGCAGGAGGCTCGGCGGGAATTCACCCCTCCACTTT. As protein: CASRRLGGNSPLHF.

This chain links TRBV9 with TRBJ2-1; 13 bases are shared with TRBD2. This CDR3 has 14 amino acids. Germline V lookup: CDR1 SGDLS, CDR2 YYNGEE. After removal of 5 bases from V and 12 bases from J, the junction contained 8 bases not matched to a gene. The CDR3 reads CASSGTSGVARQFF. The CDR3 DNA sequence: TGTGCCAGCAGTGGGACTAGCGGGGTTGCGCGGCAGTTCTTC.

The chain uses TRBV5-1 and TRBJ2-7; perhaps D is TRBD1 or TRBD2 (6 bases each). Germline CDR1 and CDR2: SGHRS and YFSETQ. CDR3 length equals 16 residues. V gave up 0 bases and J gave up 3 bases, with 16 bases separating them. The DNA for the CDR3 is TGCGCCAGCAGCTTGGGGGGGGCAGGCGCCCTCTACGAGCAGTACTTC. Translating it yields CASSLGGAGALYEQYF.

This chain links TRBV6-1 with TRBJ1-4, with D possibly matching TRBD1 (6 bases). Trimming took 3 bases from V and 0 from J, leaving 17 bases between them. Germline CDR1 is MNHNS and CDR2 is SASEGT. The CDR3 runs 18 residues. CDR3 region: CASSESTGTISTNEKLFF. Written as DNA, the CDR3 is TGTGCCAGCAGTGAGAGTACCGGGACAATTTCAACTAATGAAAAACTGTTTTTT.

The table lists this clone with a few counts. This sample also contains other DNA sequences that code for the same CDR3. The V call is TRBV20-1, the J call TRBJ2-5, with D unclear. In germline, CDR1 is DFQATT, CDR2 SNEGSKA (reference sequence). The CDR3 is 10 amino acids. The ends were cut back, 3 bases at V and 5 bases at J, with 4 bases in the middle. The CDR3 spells CSASLETQYF. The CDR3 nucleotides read TGCAGTGCTAGTCTGGAGACCCAGTACTTC.

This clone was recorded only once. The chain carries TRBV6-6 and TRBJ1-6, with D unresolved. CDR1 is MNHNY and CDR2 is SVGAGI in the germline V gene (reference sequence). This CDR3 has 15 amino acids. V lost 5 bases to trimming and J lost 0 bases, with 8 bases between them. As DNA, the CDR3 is TGTGCCAGCAGTCCCCAGAGCTCCTATAATTCACCCCTCCACTTT. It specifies CASSPQSSYNSPLHF.

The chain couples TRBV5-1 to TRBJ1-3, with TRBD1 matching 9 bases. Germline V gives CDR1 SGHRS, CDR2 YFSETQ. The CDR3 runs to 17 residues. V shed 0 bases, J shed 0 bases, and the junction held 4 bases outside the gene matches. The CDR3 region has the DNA TGCGCCAGCAGCTTGGGGACAGGGGCCTTCTCTGGAAACACCATATATTTT. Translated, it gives CASSLGTGAFSGNTIYF.

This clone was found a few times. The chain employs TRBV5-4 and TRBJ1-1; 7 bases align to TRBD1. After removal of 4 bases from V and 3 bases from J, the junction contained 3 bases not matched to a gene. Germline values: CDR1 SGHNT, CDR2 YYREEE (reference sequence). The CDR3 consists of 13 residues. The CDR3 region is CASSHQGDTEAFF. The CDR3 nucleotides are TGTGCCAGCAGCCACCAGGGGGACACTGAAGCTTTCTTT.

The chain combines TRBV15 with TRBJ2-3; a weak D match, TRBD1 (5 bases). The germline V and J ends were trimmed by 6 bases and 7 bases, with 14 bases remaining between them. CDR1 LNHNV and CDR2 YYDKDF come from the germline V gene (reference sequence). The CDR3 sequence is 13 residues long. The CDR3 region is CATRGLTGYTQYF. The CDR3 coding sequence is TGTGCCACCAGGGGGCTTACCGGGTATACGCAGTATTTT.

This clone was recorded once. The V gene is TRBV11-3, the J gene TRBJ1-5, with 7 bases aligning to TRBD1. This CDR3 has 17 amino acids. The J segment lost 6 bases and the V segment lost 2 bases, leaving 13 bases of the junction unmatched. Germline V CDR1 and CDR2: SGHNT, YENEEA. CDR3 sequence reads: CASSLRGDRESGQPQHF. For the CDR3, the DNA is TGTGCCAGCAGCTTAAGAGGTGACAGGGAATCAGGTCAGCCCCAGCATTTT.

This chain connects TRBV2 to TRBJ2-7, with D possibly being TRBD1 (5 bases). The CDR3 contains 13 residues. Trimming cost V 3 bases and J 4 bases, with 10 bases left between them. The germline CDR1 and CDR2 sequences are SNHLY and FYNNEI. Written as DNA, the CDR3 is TGTGCCAGCAGTGACGCAGGGTTGTACGAGCAGTACTTC. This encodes CASSDAGLYEQYF.

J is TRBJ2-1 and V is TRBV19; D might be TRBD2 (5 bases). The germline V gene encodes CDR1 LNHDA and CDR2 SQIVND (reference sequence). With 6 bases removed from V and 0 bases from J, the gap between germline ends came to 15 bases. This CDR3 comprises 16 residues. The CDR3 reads CASRDGKGSSYNEQFF. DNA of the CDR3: TGTGCCAGTAGGGACGGGAAGGGCAGCTCCTACAATGAGCAGTTCTTC.

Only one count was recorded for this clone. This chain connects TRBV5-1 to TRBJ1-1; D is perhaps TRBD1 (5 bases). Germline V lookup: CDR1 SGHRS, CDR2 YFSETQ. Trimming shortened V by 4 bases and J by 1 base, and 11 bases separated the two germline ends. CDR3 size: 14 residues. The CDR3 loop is CASSGRAQNTEAFF. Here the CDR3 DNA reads TGCGCCAGCAGCGGCAGGGCCCAGAACACTGAAGCTTTCTTT.

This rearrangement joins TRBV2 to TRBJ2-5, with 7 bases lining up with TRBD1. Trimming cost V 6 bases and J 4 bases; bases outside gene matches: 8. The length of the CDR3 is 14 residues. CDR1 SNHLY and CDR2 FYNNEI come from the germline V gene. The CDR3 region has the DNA TGTGCCAGCAGGACGGGACAGTACCCAGAGACCCAGTACTTC. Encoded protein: CASRTGQYPETQYF.

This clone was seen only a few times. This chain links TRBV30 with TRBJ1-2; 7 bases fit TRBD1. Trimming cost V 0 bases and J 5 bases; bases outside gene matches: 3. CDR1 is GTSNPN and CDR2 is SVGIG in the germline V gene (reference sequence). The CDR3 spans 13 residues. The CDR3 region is CAWSVAQGYGYTF. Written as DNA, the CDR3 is TGTGCCTGGAGTGTAGCACAGGGGTATGGCTACACCTTC.

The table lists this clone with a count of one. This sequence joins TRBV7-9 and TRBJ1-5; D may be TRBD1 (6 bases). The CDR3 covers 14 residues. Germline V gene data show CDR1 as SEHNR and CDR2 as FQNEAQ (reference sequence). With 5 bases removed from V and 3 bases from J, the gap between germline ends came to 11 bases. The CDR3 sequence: CASSRDNINQPQHF. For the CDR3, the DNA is TGTGCCAGCAGCCGGGACAATATCAATCAGCCCCAGCATTTT. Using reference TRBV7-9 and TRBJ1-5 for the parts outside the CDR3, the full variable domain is DTGVSQNPRHKITKRGQNVTFRCDPISEHNRLYWYRQTLGQGPEFLTYFQNEAQLEKSRLLSDRFSAERPKGSFSTLEIQRTEQGDSAMYLCASSRDNINQPQHFGDGTRLSIL.

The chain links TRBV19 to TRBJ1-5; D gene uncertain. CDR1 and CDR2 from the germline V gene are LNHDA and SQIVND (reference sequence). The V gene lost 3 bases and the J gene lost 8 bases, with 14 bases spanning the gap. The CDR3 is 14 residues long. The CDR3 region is CASSISALEEPQHF. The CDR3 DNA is TGTGCCAGTAGTATTTCGGCTCTCGAGGAGCCCCAGCATTTT. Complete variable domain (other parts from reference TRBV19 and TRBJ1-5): DGGITQSPKYLFRKEGQNVTLSCEQNLNHDAMYWYRQDPGQGLRLIYYSQIVNDFQKGDIAEGYSVSREKKESFPLTVTSAQKNPTAFYLCASSISALEEPQHFGDGTRLSIL.

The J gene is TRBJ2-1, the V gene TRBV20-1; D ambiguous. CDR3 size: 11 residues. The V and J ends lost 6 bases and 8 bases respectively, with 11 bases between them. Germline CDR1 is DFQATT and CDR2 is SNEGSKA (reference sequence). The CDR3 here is CSASAFDEQFF. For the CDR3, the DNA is TGCAGTGCCTCGGCCTTCGATGAGCAGTTCTTC.

CDR3 sequence: CASSLDRLGTDTQYF. CDR3 DNA: TGTGCCAGCAGTTTGGACAGACTGGGCACAGATACGCAGTATTTT. This chain joins TRBV6-1 and TRBJ2-3; D perhaps matches TRBD1 (6 bases). Germline V gives CDR1 MNHNS, CDR2 SASEGT. Trimming pared 5 bases from V and 1 base from J, leaving 13 bases between. This CDR3 spans 15 amino acids.

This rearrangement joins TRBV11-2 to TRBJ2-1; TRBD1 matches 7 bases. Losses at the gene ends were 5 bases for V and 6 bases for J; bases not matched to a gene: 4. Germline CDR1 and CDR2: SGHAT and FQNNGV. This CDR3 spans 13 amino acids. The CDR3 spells CASSRTGVNEQFF. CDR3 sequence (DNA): TGTGCCAGCAGCCGTACAGGGGTCAATGAGCAGTTCTTC.

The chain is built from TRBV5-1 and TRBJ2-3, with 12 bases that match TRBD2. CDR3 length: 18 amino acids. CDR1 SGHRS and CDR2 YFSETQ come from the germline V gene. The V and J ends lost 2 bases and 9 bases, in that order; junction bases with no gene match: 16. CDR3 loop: CASSFPTSGSQLGVTQYF. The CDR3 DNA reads TGCGCCAGCAGCTTCCCGACTAGCGGGAGTCAGTTGGGAGTGACGCAGTATTTT. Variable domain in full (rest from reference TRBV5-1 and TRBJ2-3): KAGVTQTPRYLIKTRGQQVTLSCSPISGHRSVSWYQQTPGQGLQFLFEYFSETQRNKGNFPGRFSGRQFSNSRSEMNVSTLELGDSALYLCASSFPTSGSQLGVTQYFGPGTRLTVL.

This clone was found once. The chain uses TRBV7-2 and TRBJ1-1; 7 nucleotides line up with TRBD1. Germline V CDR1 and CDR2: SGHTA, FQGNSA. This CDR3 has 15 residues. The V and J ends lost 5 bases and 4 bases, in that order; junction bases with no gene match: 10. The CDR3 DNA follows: TGTGCCAGCAGCCCCTGGACAGGCCTGTTCACTGAAGCTTTCTTT. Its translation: CASSPWTGLFTEAFF.

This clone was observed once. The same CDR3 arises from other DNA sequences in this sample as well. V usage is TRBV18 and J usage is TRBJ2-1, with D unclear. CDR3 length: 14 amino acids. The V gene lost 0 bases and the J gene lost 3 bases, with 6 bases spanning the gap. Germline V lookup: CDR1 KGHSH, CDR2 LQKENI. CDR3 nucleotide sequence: TGTGCCAGCTCACCACCTCCCCTCTACAATGAGCAGTTCTTC. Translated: CASSPPPLYNEQFF.

The DNA of the CDR3 is TGTGCCTGGAGCCAAACAGGGGGCTCCGGAAACACCATATATTTT. Translated: CAWSQTGGSGNTIYF. This chain connects TRBV30 to TRBJ1-3; 9 bases line up with TRBD1. The CDR3 has 15 residues. Looked up from germline, CDR1 is GTSNPN and CDR2 is SVGIG (reference sequence). Unmatched junction bases numbered 7, after V lost 3 bases and J lost 4 bases.

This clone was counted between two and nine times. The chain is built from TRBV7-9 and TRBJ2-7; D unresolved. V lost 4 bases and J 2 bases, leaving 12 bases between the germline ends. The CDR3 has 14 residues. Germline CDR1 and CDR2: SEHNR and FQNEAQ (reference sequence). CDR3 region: CASSYFGGTYEQYF. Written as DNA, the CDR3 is TGTGCCAGCAGCTATTTCGGCGGAACCTACGAGCAGTACTTC.

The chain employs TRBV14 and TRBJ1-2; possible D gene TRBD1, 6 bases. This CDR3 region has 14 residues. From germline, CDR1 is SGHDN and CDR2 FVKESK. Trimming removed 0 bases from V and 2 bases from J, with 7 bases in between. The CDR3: CASSQEQGNYGYTF. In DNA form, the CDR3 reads TGTGCCAGCAGCCAAGAGCAGGGGAACTATGGCTACACCTTC.

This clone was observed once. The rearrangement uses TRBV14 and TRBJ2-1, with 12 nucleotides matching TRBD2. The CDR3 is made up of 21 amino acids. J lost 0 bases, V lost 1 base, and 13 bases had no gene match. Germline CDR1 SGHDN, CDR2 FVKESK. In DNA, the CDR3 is TGTGCCAGCAGCCAAGCTTTAGGGACTAGCGGGCCTCGCCTCTCCTACAATGAGCAGTTCTTC. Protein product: CASSQALGTSGPRLSYNEQFF. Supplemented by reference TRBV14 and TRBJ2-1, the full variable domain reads EAGVTQFPSHSVIEKGQTVTLRCDPISGHDNLYWYRRVMGKEIKFLLHFVKESKQDESGMPNNRFLAERTGGTYSTLKVQPAELEDSGVYFCASSQALGTSGPRLSYNEQFFGPGTRLTVL.